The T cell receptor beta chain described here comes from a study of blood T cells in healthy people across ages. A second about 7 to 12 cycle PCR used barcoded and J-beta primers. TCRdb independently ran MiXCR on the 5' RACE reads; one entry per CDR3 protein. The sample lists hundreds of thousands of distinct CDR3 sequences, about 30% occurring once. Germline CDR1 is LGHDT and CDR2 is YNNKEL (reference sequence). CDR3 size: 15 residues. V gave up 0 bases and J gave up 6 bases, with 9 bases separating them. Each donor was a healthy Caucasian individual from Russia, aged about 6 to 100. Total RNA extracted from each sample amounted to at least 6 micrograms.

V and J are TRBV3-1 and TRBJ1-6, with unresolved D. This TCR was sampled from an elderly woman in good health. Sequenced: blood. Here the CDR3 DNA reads TGTGCCAGCAGCCAAGATTTTAACAGTAATTCACCCCTCCACTTT. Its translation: CASSQDFNSNSPLHF.